Only a few counts were recorded for the clone carrying this TCR beta chain. Its antigen is as yet unknown. TCRdb reprocessed the reads with MiXCR, giving one entry per CDR3 protein. The repertoire holds around 490,000 distinct CDR3 sequences, about 30% seen once, with roughly 13% in the top ten. This sample was included in a study of T cell repertoires in cytomegalovirus infection. For the study at large: In public TCR beta signatures, there were indications of both CMV infection and matching HLA type.

Whole-study results and caveats: Predominance within the ex vivo response was attributable to HLA-C-restricted CMV-specific TCR beta clonotypes. The cumulative frequency of public TCR beta families distinguished individuals who carried CMV together with the relevant HLA.

Sequences were obtained from PBMCs. This TCR derives from a human donor in good health (CMV status not recorded). Some clones in this sample may be carry-over from other donors' samples.

CDR3 bases: TGTGCCAGCAGTTCCGCGATGACAGGGAGAAACACTGAAGCTTTCTTT. This codes for CASSSAMTGRNTEAFF. The chain has TRBV12-3 or TRBV12-4 and TRBJ1-1; 7 nucleotides agree with TRBD1. After removal of 4 bases from V and 2 bases from J, the junction contained 10 bases not matched to a gene. The CDR3 covers 16 residues.